Below, one T cell receptor (beta chain) is given with its context. Its antigen is undetermined. Clones were sequenced by immunoSEQ multiplex PCR, and TCRdb holds only the in-frame ones, with some missing. Of around 260,000 clones in the sample, 80% to 95% were seen once. The CDR3 covers 17 residues. In germline, CDR1 is SGHAT, CDR2 FQNNGV. V lost 1 base and J lost 3, with 15 bases in between. This record comes from a study of cytomegalovirus exposure and HLA in healthy donors. Study-level points and caveats: Reported performance of the classifier showed diagnosis of cytomegalovirus status with high specificity and sensitivity. Associated with cytomegalovirus, according to the listing, were around 160 TCR beta chains.

The TCR comes from a woman aged 25 to 39 in good health and CMV-seronegative. The J gene is TRBJ2-2, the V gene TRBV11-2; tentatively, D is TRBD2 (5 bases). Specimen: PBMCs. The CDR3 here is CASSLVSEGAYTGELFF. CDR3 nucleotide sequence: TGTGCCAGCAGCTTAGTTTCCGAGGGTGCGTACACCGGGGAGCTGTTTTTT.